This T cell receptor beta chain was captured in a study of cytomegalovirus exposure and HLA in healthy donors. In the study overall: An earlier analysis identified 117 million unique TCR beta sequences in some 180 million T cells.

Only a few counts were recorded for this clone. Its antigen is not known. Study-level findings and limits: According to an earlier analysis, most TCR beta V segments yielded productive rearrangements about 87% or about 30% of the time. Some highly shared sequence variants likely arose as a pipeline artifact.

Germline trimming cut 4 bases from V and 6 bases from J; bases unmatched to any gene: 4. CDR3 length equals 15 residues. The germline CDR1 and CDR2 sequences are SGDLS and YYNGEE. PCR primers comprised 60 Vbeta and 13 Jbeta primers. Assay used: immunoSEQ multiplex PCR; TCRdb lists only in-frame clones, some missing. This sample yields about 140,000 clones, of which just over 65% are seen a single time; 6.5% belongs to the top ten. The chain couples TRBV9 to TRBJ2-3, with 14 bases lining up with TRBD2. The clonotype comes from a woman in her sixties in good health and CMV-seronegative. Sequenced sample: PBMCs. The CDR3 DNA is TGTGCCAGCAGCCTGCGACTAGCGGGGGGGGATACGCAGTATTTT. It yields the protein CASSLRLAGGDTQYF.